This T cell receptor (beta chain) was identified in a study of response to subunit inactivated influenza vaccine. TCRdb processed the RT-PCR reads anew with MiXCR; each CDR3 protein has one entry. Among fewer than 650,000 distinct CDR3 sequences listed, 10% to 15% were seen once. V dropped 0 bases and J dropped 1; count of bases not matched to a gene: 10. The V gene's germline CDR1 is SGHRS and CDR2 YFSETQ. This CDR3 has 18 amino acids. This clonotype was counted ten times or more. The chain carries TRBV5-1 and TRBJ2-3; 8 bases are a match to TRBD2. This clonotype was obtained from a man aged 50 or older who received an inactivated influenza vaccine. The specimen comprised PBMCs from blood, sampled 45 days after vaccination. For the CDR3, the DNA is TGCGCCAGCAGCTTGGAGACTGGACTAGCCGGGGGCACAGATACGCAGTATTTT. Its translation: CASSLETGLAGGTDTQYF.